The 17 T cell receptor beta chains presented below share a single source sample, sequenced in a study of cytomegalovirus exposure and HLA in healthy donors. The repertoire was sequenced with immunoSEQ multiplex PCR; TCRdb's copy has only in-frame clones and lacks some. This sample yields about 150,000 clones, of which approximately 86% are seen a single time; 20% to 25% belongs to the top ten. Input material: PBMCs. The source of these receptors is a man younger than 35 in good health and CMV-seropositive.

V is TRBV4-2 and J is TRBJ2-1; TRBD2 matches 10 bases. The CDR3 is made up of 16 amino acids. Germline V gene lookup returns CDR1 LGHNA and CDR2 YNFKEQ. After removal of 4 bases from V and 12 bases from J, the junction contained 15 bases not matched to a gene. The CDR3 reads CASSLNSELAGIRQFF. The CDR3 bases are TGTGCCAGCAGCCTTAACTCCGAACTAGCGGGGATCAGGCAGTTCTTC.

The chain joins TRBV5-1 to TRBJ2-1; 10 nucleotides line up with TRBD2. Germline values: CDR1 SGHRS, CDR2 YFSETQ. CDR3 length equals 16 residues. Trimming cost V 7 bases and J 7 bases; bases outside gene matches: 14. The CDR3 DNA is TGCGCCAGCCACCGAGGCCAAGCGGGGGGGTTGAATGAGCAGTTCTTC. Its translation: CASHRGQAGGLNEQFF.

The rearrangement joins TRBV7-2 to TRBJ1-1; TRBD1 matches 9 bases. Germline values: CDR1 SGHTA, CDR2 FQGNSA. The CDR3 sequence is 17 residues long. With V trimmed by 0 bases and J by 0 bases, 5 bases remained unmatched. The CDR3 spells CASSLARTGDLNTEAFF. In DNA form, the CDR3 reads TGTGCCAGCAGCTTAGCACGGACAGGGGATTTGAACACTGAAGCTTTCTTT.

The chain is built from TRBV4-1 and TRBJ1-4; no definite D call. There are 14 residues in the CDR3. The V end lost 11 bases, the J end lost 0 bases, and 13 bases lay between the germline ends. Per the germline V gene, CDR1 is MGHRA and CDR2 is YSYEKL. The CDR3 bases are TGCGCCTCTGGGGAGTTTGCAACTAATGAAAAACTGTTTTTT. It is translated as CASGEFATNEKLFF.

The chain combines TRBV13 with TRBJ2-5; no firm D call. Per the germline V gene, CDR1 is PRHDT and CDR2 is FYEKMQ (reference sequence). The CDR3 consists of 14 residues. V gave up 6 bases and J gave up 5 bases, with 16 bases separating them. The CDR3 sequence is CASRRGGSRETQYF. For the CDR3, the DNA is TGTGCCAGCAGACGAGGTGGCAGTAGGGAGACCCAGTACTTC.

The V gene is TRBV6-5, the J gene TRBJ2-7, with 7 bases lining up with TRBD1. The J segment lost 0 bases and the V segment lost 7 bases, leaving 6 bases of the junction unmatched. This CDR3 contains 14 residues. CDR1 and CDR2 from the germline V gene are MNHEY and SVGAGI. As DNA, the CDR3 is TGTGCCAGCAACCGACAGGGCGGCTCCTACGAGCAGTACTTC. Translation: CASNRQGGSYEQYF.

The chain recombines TRBV18 with TRBJ2-7, with D perhaps TRBD1 (5 bases). With 0 bases removed from V and 5 bases from J, the gap between germline ends came to 14 bases. Germline CDR1 is KGHSH and CDR2 is LQKENI. The CDR3 is 15 residues long. This CDR3 is CASSPPVGRGHEQYF. The CDR3 DNA is TGTGCCAGCTCACCACCGGTGGGTAGGGGCCACGAGCAGTACTTC.

This clone was recorded only once. This chain uses TRBV5-1 with TRBJ2-6, with D uncertain. CDR1 SGHRS and CDR2 YFSETQ come from the germline V gene. The CDR3 runs 17 residues. The V end was cut by 0 bases, the J end by 0 bases, with 10 bases between. The CDR3 bases are TGCGCCAGCAGCTTGGATCCCCTACCCTCTGGGGCCAACGTCCTGACTTTC. Translating gives CASSLDPLPSGANVLTF.

V usage is TRBV6-6 and J usage is TRBJ1-2, with 8 bases identical to TRBD1. V gave up 6 bases and J gave up 5 bases; unmatched junction bases: 5. The CDR3 sequence is 13 residues long. Germline CDR1 MNHNY, CDR2 SVGAGI (reference sequence). The CDR3 spells CASRAGGRYGYTF. The CDR3 DNA sequence: TGTGCCAGCAGGGCAGGGGGCAGGTATGGCTACACCTTC.

The V and J genes are TRBV15 and TRBJ2-1; TRBD2 agrees at 16 bases. Germline V gives CDR1 LNHNV, CDR2 YYDKDF (reference sequence). The CDR3 totals 19 residues. Trimming removed 0 bases from V and 7 bases from J; junction bases left unmatched: 9. The CDR3 region has the DNA TGTGCCACCAGCAGAGATCATATGGGACTAGCGGGGGGGGAAAATGAGCAGTTCTTC. The encoded protein is CATSRDHMGLAGGENEQFF.

This chain uses TRBV7-7 with TRBJ2-2, with TRBD1 matching 7 bases. The trim removed 5 bases at V and 5 bases at J, leaving 8 bases unmatched. The germline V gene encodes CDR1 SSHAT and CDR2 FNYEAQ (reference sequence). The length of the CDR3 is 15 residues. The CDR3 sequence is CASSRGTDYTGELFF. The CDR3 bases are TGTGCCAGCAGCCGAGGGACAGACTATACCGGGGAGCTGTTTTTT. Full variable domain (rest looked up from reference TRBV7-7 and TRBJ2-2): GAGVSQSPRYKVTKRGQDVTLRCDPISSHATLYWYQQALGQGPEFLTYFNYEAQPDKSGLPSDRFSAERPEGSISTLTIQRTEQRDSAMYRCASSRGTDYTGELFFGEGSRLTVL.

The sample holds one count of this clone. This sequence joins TRBV2 and TRBJ1-6; no reliable D call. Between the trimmed V and J ends, which lost 2 bases and 4 bases, there was a span of 6 bases. This CDR3 region has 14 residues. The germline CDR1 and CDR2 sequences are SNHLY and FYNNEI. CDR3 nucleotide sequence: TGTGCCAGCAGTGAAAACAGTTATAATTCACCCCTCCACTTT. Encoded protein: CASSENSYNSPLHF.

This chain links TRBV5-1 with TRBJ2-1, with 8 nucleotides matching TRBD2. The V segment lost 4 bases and the J segment 5 bases; nucleotides outside the gene matches: 5. Germline V gives CDR1 SGHRS, CDR2 YFSETQ. The CDR3 runs 14 residues. This CDR3 reads CASSPGGGNNEQFF. The CDR3 region has the DNA TGCGCCAGCAGCCCCGGGGGGGGGAACAATGAGCAGTTCTTC.

V gene TRBV7-9 combines with J gene TRBJ1-1; 8 nucleotides line up with TRBD1. Germline lookup yields CDR1 SEHNR and CDR2 FQNEAQ (reference sequence). V lost 5 bases, J lost 0 bases, and 2 bases stayed unmatched. This CDR3 has 14 amino acids. CDR3 loop: CASSLTGVNTEAFF. Written as DNA, the CDR3 is TGTGCCAGCAGCCTGACAGGGGTGAACACTGAAGCTTTCTTT.

The sample holds one count of this clone. This chain links TRBV6-1 with TRBJ1-1; maybe TRBD1 (6 bases). Germline V gene lookup returns CDR1 MNHNS and CDR2 SASEGT. Trimming left V 2 bases short and J 4 bases short, with 8 bases between. This CDR3 has 13 amino acids. The CDR3 is CASSETGPTEAFF. CDR3 bases: TGTGCCAGCAGTGAAACAGGGCCCACTGAAGCTTTCTTT.

The gene calls are TRBV6-5 and TRBJ1-2, with 7 bases that match TRBD1. CDR1 MNHEY and CDR2 SVGAGI come from the germline V gene. V was pared by 8 bases and J by 4 bases, with 1 base of the junction left unmatched. The length of the CDR3 is 11 residues. The CDR3 sequence: CASGQVYGYTF. CDR3 bases: TGTGCCAGCGGACAGGTCTATGGCTACACCTTC.

The chain is built from TRBV19 and TRBJ1-5; D is uncertain. Looked up from germline, CDR1 is LNHDA and CDR2 is SQIVND (reference sequence). This CDR3 region has 16 residues. The V gene lost 3 bases and the J gene lost 0 bases, with 12 bases spanning the gap. CDR3 sequence (DNA): TGTGCCAGTAGTATGGGCAAGATTAATAGCAATCAGCCCCAGCATTTT. This translates into CASSMGKINSNQPQHF. Full variable domain (rest looked up from reference TRBV19 and TRBJ1-5): DGGITQSPKYLFRKEGQNVTLSCEQNLNHDAMYWYRQDPGQGLRLIYYSQIVNDFQKGDIAEGYSVSREKKESFPLTVTSAQKNPTAFYLCASSMGKINSNQPQHFGDGTRLSIL.